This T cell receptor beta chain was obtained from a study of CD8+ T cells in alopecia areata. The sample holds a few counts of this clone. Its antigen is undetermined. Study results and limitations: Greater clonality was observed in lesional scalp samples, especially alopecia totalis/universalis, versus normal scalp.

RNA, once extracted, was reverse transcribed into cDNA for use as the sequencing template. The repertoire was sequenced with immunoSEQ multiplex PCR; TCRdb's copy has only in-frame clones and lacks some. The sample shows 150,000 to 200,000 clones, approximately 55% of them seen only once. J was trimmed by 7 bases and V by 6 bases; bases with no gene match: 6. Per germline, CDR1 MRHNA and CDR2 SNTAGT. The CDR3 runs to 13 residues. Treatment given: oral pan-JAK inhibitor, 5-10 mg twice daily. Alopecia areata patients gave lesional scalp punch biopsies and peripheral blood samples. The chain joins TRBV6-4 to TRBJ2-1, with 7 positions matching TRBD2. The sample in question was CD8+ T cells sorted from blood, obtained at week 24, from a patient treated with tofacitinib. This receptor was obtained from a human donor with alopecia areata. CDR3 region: CASSGEGENEQFF. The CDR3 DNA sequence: TGTGCCAGCAGCGGGGAGGGAGAGAATGAGCAGTTCTTC.